The T cell receptor beta chain under discussion was sequenced for a study of blood T cell repertoires in COVID-19 (dated by TCRdb to the early 2020s). For the wider study: The collaborator samples originated in the United States, Italy and Spain and spanned the acute and convalescent phases of COVID-19. The prospective study material was composed of cDNA or gDNA derived from T cells, B-cell-depleted T cells, or PBMCs. Deeply sampled blood TCRbeta repertoires from subjects exposed to, actively infected with, or recovered from COVID-19 were included in the dataset. A freely available public database, intended as a resource for researchers studying the immune response to SARS-CoV-2, is where the repertoires were released. Samples were obtained from the ongoing ImmuneRACE study (first 160 participants) and from over 1,000 subjects provided by 6 global collaborators. A de-identified subject ID, COVID-19 status, age in years and sex were almost always included in the sample metadata. Where available, HLA class I and class II types were obtained from metadata supplied by the sample provider rather than from assay-based typing.

The immunoSEQ Assay, a bias-controlled multiplex PCR, was used to amplify TCRbeta CDR3 regions from genomic DNA. As for how the authors treated the data: The number of nucleated cells in each sample was estimated by amplification of reference gene primers within the assay. Sequence reads were collapsed and filtered to measure the absolute abundance of every unique TCRbeta CDR3 rearrangement. For each sample, productive Simpson clonality was calculated as the square root of Simpson's diversity index across productive rearrangements. TCRdb retrieved this table from immuneACCESS and kept in-frame rearrangements only. Not all clones are present; in checked studies, unresolved V genes account for under half, and no reason is known for the remainder. For V, J and clone size, that table is used; D and trimming come from the DNA. In this sample the table shows approximately 470,000 clones, 80% to 90% of which occur a single time. The ten largest clones capture roughly 3.1% of the sample.

Details on this clone: Its antigen remains unidentified. No per-base quality is available; no much larger clone lies one base away.

CDR1 and CDR2, looked up from the germline V gene (reference sequence), are LNHDA and SQIVND. V was cut back by 7 bases and J by 3 bases, leaving a gap of 13 bases between them. The CDR3 starts with the cysteine, ends with the phenylalanine, and has 13 residues. The DNA shown is the 39-base CDR3, in frame from base 1. Each collaborating institution followed its own protocols to collect whole blood in K2EDTA tubes. For TCRbeta analysis, collaborators shipped samples as frozen whole blood, isolated PBMCs, or DNA extracted from either of those sample types. What the work shows at the level of the full study, not this receptor alone: Clinical and demographic metadata were provided uncurated, with the amount varying by source and participant.

The receptor was derived from a human donor in a cohort sampled during active COVID-19. The chain is encoded by TRBV19 joined to TRBJ2-7; the D gene is perhaps TRBD1, on 5 matching bases. The specimen was peripheral blood. At the DNA level, the sequence is TGTGCCAGTAAAGCAGACAGTAACTACGAGCAGTACTTC. The resulting protein is CASKADSNYEQYF.